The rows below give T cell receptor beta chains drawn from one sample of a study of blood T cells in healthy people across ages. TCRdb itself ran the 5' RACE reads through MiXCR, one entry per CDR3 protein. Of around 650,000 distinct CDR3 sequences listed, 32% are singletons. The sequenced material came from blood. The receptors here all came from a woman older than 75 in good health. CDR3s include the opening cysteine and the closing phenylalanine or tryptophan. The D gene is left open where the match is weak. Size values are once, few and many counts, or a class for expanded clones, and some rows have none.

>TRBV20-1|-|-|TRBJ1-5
CSASKRGSNQPQHF
TGCAGTGCTAGCAAGAGGGGAAGCAATCAGCCCCAGCATTTT
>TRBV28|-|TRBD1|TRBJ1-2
CASSPYRDSPNYGYTF
TGTGCCAGCAGTCCTTACCGGGACAGCCCTAACTATGGCTACACCTTC
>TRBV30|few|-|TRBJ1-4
CAWARKANEKLFF
TGTGCCTGGGCTCGGAAGGCTAATGAAAAACTGTTTTTT
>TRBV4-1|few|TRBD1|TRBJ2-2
CASSQVWTGGGGGELFF
TGCGCCAGCAGCCAAGTATGGACAGGGGGCGGGGGCGGGGAGCTGTTTTTT
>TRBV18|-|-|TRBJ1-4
CASSRLQLTNEKLFF
TGTGCCAGCTCTCGTCTACAGCTTACTAATGAAAAACTGTTTTTT
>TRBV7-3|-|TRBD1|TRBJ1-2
CASSLRQGDGCTF
TGTGCCAGCAGCTTACGTCAGGGGGATGGCTGCACCTTT
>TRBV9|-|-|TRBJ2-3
CASSRFGDTQYF
TGTGCCAGCAGCCGATTTGGGGATACGCAGTATTTT
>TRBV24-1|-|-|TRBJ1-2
CATRGPSNYGYTF
TGTGCCACCAGGGGCCCTTCTAACTATGGCTACACCTTC
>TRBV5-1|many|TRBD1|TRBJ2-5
CASSQDRVETQYF
TGCGCCAGCAGCCAGGACAGGGTTGAGACCCAGTACTTC
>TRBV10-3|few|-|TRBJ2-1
CAISESVPNEQFF
TGTGCCATCAGTGAGTCGGTTCCCAATGAGCAGTTCTTC
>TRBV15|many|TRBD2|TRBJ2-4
CATSLVAGEGEYF
TGTGCCACCAGTCTTGTGGCGGGAGAAGGGGAGTACTTC
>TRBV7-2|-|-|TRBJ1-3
CASSLVGGRNTIYF
TGTGCCAGCAGCTTAGTAGGGGGAAGGAACACCATATATTTT
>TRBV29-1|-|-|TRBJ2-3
CSVWDSTDTQYF
TGCAGCGTCTGGGATAGCACAGATACGCAGTATTTT
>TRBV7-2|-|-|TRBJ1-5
CASSMDGQPQHF
TGTGCCAGCAGTATGGATGGGCAGCCCCAGCATTTT